This T cell receptor (beta chain) was found in a study of T cell changes during pregnancy in multiple sclerosis. Method: immunoSEQ multiplex PCR; TCRdb's copy keeps in-frame clones and lacks some. The sample yields under 55,000 clones, roughly 94% seen once. Trimming removed 0 bases from V and 2 bases from J; junction bases left unmatched: 3. The CDR3 extends over 16 amino acids. Germline V gene lookup returns CDR1 MNHEY and CDR2 SMNVEV (reference sequence). The input for sequencing was CD4+ T cells from peripheral blood mononuclear cells, taken in the third trimester of pregnancy. The clonotype comes from a female donor with multiple sclerosis, enrolled in a pregnancy study. The chain uses TRBV27 and TRBJ2-3; TRBD2 matches 9 bases. The CDR3 sequence: CASSLSGGRATDTQYF. The CDR3 DNA follows: TGTGCCAGCAGTTTATCAGGCGGGAGGGCCACAGATACGCAGTATTTT.